This T cell receptor (beta chain) stems from a study of human T cells and chemical hapten exposure. The CDR3 is 14 residues long. Germline CDR1 and CDR2: SGHTA and FQGNSA. V was clipped by 3 bases and J by 4 bases, with 11 bases between them. For the library, individual cDNA molecules each received unique molecular identifiers. TCRdb reprocessed the RACE reads via MiXCR and lists one record per CDR3 protein. This sample has 70,000 to 85,000 distinct CDR3 sequences; under 10% occur once, and the top ten carry about 1.4%. Time point given: healthy volunteer bleed at 6 weeks. Extraction of total RNA was performed on unfractionated whole blood.

The chain employs TRBV7-2 and TRBJ2-3; D might be TRBD1 (6 bases). Sample: whole blood. This receptor was taken from a male donor in good health. Some clones in this sample may be carry-over from other donors' samples. The CDR3 bases are TGTGCCAGCAGCTTCGGGGACATCCCAGATACGCAGTATTTT. This gives the protein CASSFGDIPDTQYF.